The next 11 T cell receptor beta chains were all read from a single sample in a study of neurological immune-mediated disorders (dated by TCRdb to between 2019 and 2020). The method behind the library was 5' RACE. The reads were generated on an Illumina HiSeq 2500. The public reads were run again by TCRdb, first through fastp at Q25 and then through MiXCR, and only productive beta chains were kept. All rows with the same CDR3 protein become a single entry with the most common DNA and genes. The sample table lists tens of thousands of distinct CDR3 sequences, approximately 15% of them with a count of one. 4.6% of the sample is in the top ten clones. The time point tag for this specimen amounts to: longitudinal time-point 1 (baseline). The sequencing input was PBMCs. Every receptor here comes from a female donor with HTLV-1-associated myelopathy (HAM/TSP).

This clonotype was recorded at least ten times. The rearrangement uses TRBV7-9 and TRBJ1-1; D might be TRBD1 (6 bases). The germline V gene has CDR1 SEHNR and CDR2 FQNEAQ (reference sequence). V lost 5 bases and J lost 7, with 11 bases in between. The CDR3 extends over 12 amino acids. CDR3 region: CASSRDKGEAFF. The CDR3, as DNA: TGTGCCAGCAGCCGGGACAAAGGTGAAGCTTTCTTT.

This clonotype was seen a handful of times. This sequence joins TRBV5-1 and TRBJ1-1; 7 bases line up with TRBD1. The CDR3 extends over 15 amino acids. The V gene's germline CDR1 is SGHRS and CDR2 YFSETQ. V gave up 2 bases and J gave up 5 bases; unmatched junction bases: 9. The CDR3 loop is CASSLQGSVTTEAFF. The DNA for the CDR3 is TGCGCCAGCAGCTTACAGGGGAGCGTCACAACTGAAGCTTTCTTT.

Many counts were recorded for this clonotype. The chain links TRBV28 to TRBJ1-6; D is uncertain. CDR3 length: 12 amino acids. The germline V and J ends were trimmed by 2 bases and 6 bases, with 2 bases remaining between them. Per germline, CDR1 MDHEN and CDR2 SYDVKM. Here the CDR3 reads CASSLVNSPLHF. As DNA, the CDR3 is TGTGCCAGCAGTTTAGTTAATTCACCCCTCCACTTT.

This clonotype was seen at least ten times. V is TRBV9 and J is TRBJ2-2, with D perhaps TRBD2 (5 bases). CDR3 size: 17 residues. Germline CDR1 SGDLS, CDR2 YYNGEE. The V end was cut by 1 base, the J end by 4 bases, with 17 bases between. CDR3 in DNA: TGTGCCAGCAGCGTATTCCCCGCGGGCGGCCCCACCGGGGAGCTGTTTTTT. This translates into CASSVFPAGGPTGELFF.

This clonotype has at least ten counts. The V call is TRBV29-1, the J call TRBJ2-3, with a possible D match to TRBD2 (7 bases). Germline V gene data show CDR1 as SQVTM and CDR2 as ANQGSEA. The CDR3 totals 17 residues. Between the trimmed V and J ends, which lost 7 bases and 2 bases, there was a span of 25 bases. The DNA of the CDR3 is TGCAGCGGATATTGGGGGGGCCCGAATAAAGTCACAGATACGCAGTATTTT. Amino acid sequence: CSGYWGGPNKVTDTQYF.

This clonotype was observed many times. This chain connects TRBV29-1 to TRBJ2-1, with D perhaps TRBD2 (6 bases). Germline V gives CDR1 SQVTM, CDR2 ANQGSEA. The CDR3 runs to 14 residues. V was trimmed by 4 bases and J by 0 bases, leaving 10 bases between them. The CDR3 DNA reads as TGCAGCGTTGGCGGGGTGAGCTCCTACAATGAGCAGTTCTTC. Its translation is CSVGGVSSYNEQFF.

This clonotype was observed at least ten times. The CDR3 DNA reads TGTGCCAGCAGTTTTTTCGACGCGACTAGCGGGGGCACGCAGTATTTT. Amino acid sequence: CASSFFDATSGGTQYF. This chain uses TRBV27 with TRBJ2-3, with 12 positions matching TRBD2. Trimming removed 3 bases from V and 9 bases from J; junction bases left unmatched: 10. This CDR3 is 16 amino acids long. Germline V gene sequence: CDR1 MNHEY, CDR2 SMNVEV (reference sequence).

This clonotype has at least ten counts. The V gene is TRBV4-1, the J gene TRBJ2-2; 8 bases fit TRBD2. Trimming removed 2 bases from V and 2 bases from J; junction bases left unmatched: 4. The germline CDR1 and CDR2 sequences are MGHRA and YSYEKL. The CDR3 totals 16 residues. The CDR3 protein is CASSQRGGGNTGELFF. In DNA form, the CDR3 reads TGCGCCAGCAGCCAACGGGGGGGGGGCAACACCGGGGAGCTGTTTTTT.

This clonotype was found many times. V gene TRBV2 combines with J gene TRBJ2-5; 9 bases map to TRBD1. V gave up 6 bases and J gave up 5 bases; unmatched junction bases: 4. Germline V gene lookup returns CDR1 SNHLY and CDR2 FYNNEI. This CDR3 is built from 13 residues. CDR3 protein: CASSGDRGETQYF. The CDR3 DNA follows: TGTGCCAGCAGCGGAGACAGGGGGGAGACCCAGTACTTC.

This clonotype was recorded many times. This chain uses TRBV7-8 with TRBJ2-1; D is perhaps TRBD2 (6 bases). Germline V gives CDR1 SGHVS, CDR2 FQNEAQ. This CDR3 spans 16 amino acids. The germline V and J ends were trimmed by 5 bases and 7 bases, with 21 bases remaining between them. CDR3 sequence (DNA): TGTGCCAGCAGCGAAACGACTGCGCGGGGCCGGAATGAGCAGTTCTTC. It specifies CASSETTARGRNEQFF.

CDR3: CSARLNPGQARGSYNEQFF. The CDR3 region has the DNA TGCAGTGCTAGATTAAACCCGGGGCAGGCCCGGGGTTCCTACAATGAGCAGTTCTTC. J is TRBJ2-1 and V is TRBV20-1, with D perhaps being TRBD1 or TRBD2 (5 bases each). Trimming pared 2 bases from V and 1 base from J, leaving 24 bases between. Germline CDR1 reads DFQATT; CDR2 reads SNEGSKA (reference sequence). There are 19 residues in the CDR3.